The 21 T cell receptor beta chains given below trace back to one sample, sequenced in a study of blood T cell repertoires in COVID-19. The method was immunoSEQ multiplex PCR; TCRdb's version includes in-frame clones alone and lacks a portion of them. Of about 230,000 clones listed, approximately 87% are singletons. The specimen sequenced was peripheral blood. Receptors originate from a woman aged 70 to 79 with active or convalescent COVID-19.

J is TRBJ2-7 and V is TRBV6-2 or TRBV6-3; 8 nucleotides match TRBD1. CDR3 length: 16 residues. Germline CDR1 reads MNHEY; CDR2 reads SVGEGT. V shed 2 bases and J 0 bases; nucleotides not matched to a gene: 6. CDR3 residues: CASSYATGVGSYEQYF. The CDR3 DNA reads as TGTGCCAGCAGTTACGCGACAGGGGTCGGCTCCTACGAGCAGTACTTC.

The chain has TRBV6-5 and TRBJ1-1; 9 bases fit TRBD1. The germline CDR1 and CDR2 sequences are MNHEY and SVGAGI. The CDR3 contains 13 residues. Germline trimming cut 7 bases from V and 8 bases from J; bases unmatched to any gene: 8. The CDR3 protein is CASTRQGGIEAFF. CDR3 coding DNA: TGTGCCAGCACTAGACAGGGGGGCATAGAAGCTTTCTTT.

The chain links TRBV5-6 to TRBJ2-7; 10 bases agree with TRBD1. The CDR3 covers 14 residues. The germline CDR1 and CDR2 sequences are SGHDT and YYEEEE. V lost 2 bases to trimming and J lost 6 bases; unmatched junction nucleotides: 5. The CDR3 loop reads CASSFLGQGFEQYF. The CDR3 nucleotides read TGTGCCAGCAGCTTTCTGGGACAGGGGTTCGAGCAGTACTTC.

V usage is TRBV19 and J usage is TRBJ2-7, with TRBD1 matching over 9 bases. The V gene's germline CDR1 is LNHDA and CDR2 SQIVND (reference sequence). The CDR3 runs 15 residues. The ends lost 5 bases at V and 9 bases at J; junction bases unmatched: 14. CDR3 sequence reads: CASSSSPDRGAVQYF. The CDR3 DNA reads as TGTGCCAGTAGTTCATCCCCGGACAGGGGAGCGGTGCAGTACTTC.

The chain is built from TRBV10-3 and TRBJ2-5; 8 nucleotides match TRBD2. CDR1 ENHRY and CDR2 SYGVKD come from the germline V gene. CDR3 length: 14 residues. V lost 8 bases to trimming and J lost 2 bases; unmatched junction nucleotides: 7. CDR3 in DNA: TGTGCCATCGAGAGCGGGAGACAACAAGAGACCCAGTACTTC. This codes for CAIESGRQQETQYF.

The chain joins TRBV6-5 to TRBJ1-5; perhaps TRBD1 as D (5 bases). The CDR3 consists of 14 residues. Germline CDR1 reads MNHEY; CDR2 reads SVGAGI. The V and J ends lost 6 bases and 2 bases respectively, with 11 bases between them. CDR3 loop: CASRDIKGNQPQHF. CDR3 in DNA: TGTGCCAGCAGGGACATCAAAGGCAATCAGCCCCAGCATTTT.

The chain has TRBV6-5 and TRBJ1-2; 12 nucleotides line up with TRBD1. Germline V lookup: CDR1 MNHEY, CDR2 SVGAGI. J was trimmed by 7 bases and V by 5 bases; bases with no gene match: 5. There are 14 residues in the CDR3. CDR3 in amino acids: CASSTGTGGFGYTF. Written as DNA, the CDR3 is TGTGCCAGCAGTACCGGGACAGGGGGCTTTGGCTACACCTTC.

This clone was seen more than once but under ten times. The genes are TRBV19 and TRBJ1-3; 7 positions match TRBD1. This CDR3 has 17 amino acids. Germline CDR1 is LNHDA and CDR2 is SQIVND (reference sequence). Trimming took 3 bases from V and 0 from J; bases not matched to a gene: 8. This CDR3 is CASSIPTGTVSGNTIYF. The CDR3 nucleotides read TGTGCCAGTAGTATCCCGACCGGGACAGTCTCTGGAAACACCATATATTTT.

This clone came up once. It is likely a read error, because the conserved phenylalanine at the end of the CDR3 is missing. The DNA is left out, because the CDR3 cannot be placed on it with certainty; the CDR3 is given as TCRdb lists it. The V and J genes are TRBV5-1 and TRBJ2-3; the table gives TRBD1 as D, unverified against the DNA. The CDR3 extends over 14 residues, inclusive of both ends. Germline CDR1 is SGHRS and CDR2 is YFSETQ. CDR3 in amino acids: CASSFNRDREGSVG.

V is TRBV27 and J is TRBJ1-2; tentative D call: TRBD1 (6 bases). V was trimmed by 11 bases and J by 4 bases, leaving 11 bases between them. CDR3 length: 11 residues. The germline V gene encodes CDR1 MNHEY and CDR2 SMNVEV (reference sequence). In nucleotides, the CDR3 is TGTGCCTGCGGGGGCCCCTATGGCTACACCTTC. Encoded protein: CACGGPYGYTF.

V gene TRBV10-3 combines with J gene TRBJ1-2; D might be TRBD1 (5 bases). Germline values: CDR1 ENHRY, CDR2 SYGVKD. V lost 1 base and J 7 bases, leaving 10 bases between the germline ends. This CDR3 has 13 amino acids. The CDR3 DNA is TGTGCCATCAGTGAGTTTCAGGGAGGTGGCTACACCTTC. This encodes CAISEFQGGGYTF.

This chain's CDR3 is CASSLTLATGELFF. The CDR3 bases are TGTGCCAGCAGCTTAACCCTAGCGACCGGGGAGCTGTTTTTT. The chain has TRBV11-3 and TRBJ2-2, with TRBD2 as a possible D gene (6 bases). The CDR3 spans 14 residues. V shed 2 bases and J shed 5 bases, with 9 bases lying between them. The germline gives CDR1 SGHNT, CDR2 YENEEA.

CDR3 sequence (DNA): TGTGCCAGCTCACCACGACAGGCCTACACCGGGGAGCTGTTTTTT. This codes for CASSPRQAYTGELFF. The gene calls are TRBV18 and TRBJ2-2; D might be TRBD1 (6 bases). Trimming cost V 1 base and J 3 bases, with 9 bases left between them. The germline V gene encodes CDR1 KGHSH and CDR2 LQKENI. The CDR3 consists of 15 residues.

In its sample, this clone was seen a few times. J is TRBJ1-6 and V is TRBV4-2; no firm D call. The CDR3 consists of 16 residues. Per germline, CDR1 LGHNA and CDR2 YNFKEQ. Trimming stripped 4 bases from V and 8 bases from J, with 18 bases between. Here the CDR3 DNA reads TGTGCCAGCAGCCGAGGTACGGGTGGCGGGGATTCACCCCTCCACTTT. This encodes CASSRGTGGGDSPLHF.

This clone has a handful of counts. As DNA, the CDR3 is TGTGCCAGCAGTTTGGGGGGGCCCACTGAAGCTTTCTTT. Translation gives CASSLGGPTEAFF. The V gene is TRBV12-3 or TRBV12-4, the J gene TRBJ1-1; possibly TRBD1 for D (6 bases). This CDR3 is built from 13 residues. Trimming stripped 3 bases from V and 4 bases from J, with 9 bases between.

V gene TRBV4-3 combines with J gene TRBJ1-3; TRBD1 agrees at 8 bases. The germline gives CDR1 LGHNA, CDR2 YSLEER. The V and J ends lost 3 bases and 2 bases, in that order; junction bases with no gene match: 6. The CDR3 runs to 16 residues. CDR3 sequence: CASSHRQGLTGNTIYF. In DNA, the CDR3 is TGCGCCAGCAGCCACCGACAGGGGTTAACTGGAAACACCATATATTTT.

This clone was seen just once. The rearrangement joins TRBV3-1 (or the pseudogene TRBV3-2) to TRBJ2-7, with TRBD2 matching 11 bases. The V gene's germline CDR1 is LGHDT and CDR2 YNNKEL (reference sequence). V trimming: 8 bases; J trimming: 6 bases; junction bases outside the gene matches: 3. The CDR3 is 12 amino acids. In nucleotides, the CDR3 is TGTGCCAGCGGGACTAGCGGCCTCGAGCAGTACTTC. Protein product: CASGTSGLEQYF.

The chain couples TRBV10-3 to TRBJ2-5, with 7 bases aligning to TRBD1. The germline CDR1 and CDR2 sequences are ENHRY and SYGVKD. The CDR3 totals 15 residues. J was trimmed by 1 base and V by 0 bases; bases with no gene match: 2. DNA for the CDR3: TGTGCCATCAGTGAGTCCACAGGGGCCCAAGAGACCCAGTACTTC. This translates into CAISESTGAQETQYF.

This clone has only one observation. The chain joins TRBV7-9 to TRBJ2-2; 13 bases are shared with TRBD2. Germline trimming cut 1 base from V and 1 base from J; bases unmatched to any gene: 3. CDR3 length equals 18 residues. Germline V lookup: CDR1 SEHNR, CDR2 FQNEAQ (reference sequence). CDR3 region: CASSLVWTSGRNTGELFF. The CDR3 nucleotides read TGTGCCAGCAGCTTAGTGTGGACTAGCGGGAGGAACACCGGGGAGCTGTTTTTT. The variable domain in full, with the rest retrieved from reference TRBV7-9 and TRBJ2-2, is DTGVSQNPRHKITKRGQNVTFRCDPISEHNRLYWYRQTLGQGPEFLTYFQNEAQLEKSRLLSDRFSAERPKGSFSTLEIQRTEQGDSAMYLCASSLVWTSGRNTGELFFGEGSRLTVL.

This chain connects TRBV2 to TRBJ2-7; 13 bases are a match to TRBD2. Trimming at V came to 11 bases and at J to 1 base, leaving 5 bases not matched to a gene. This CDR3 spans 14 amino acids. From germline, CDR1 is SNHLY and CDR2 FYNNEI. The CDR3 bases are TGTGCCGGGGGACTAGCGGGATGGTCCTACGAGCAGTACTTC. Translated, it gives CAGGLAGWSYEQYF. Complete variable domain (other parts from reference TRBV2 and TRBJ2-7): EPEVTQTPSHQVTQMGQEVILRCVPISNHLYFYWYRQILGQKVEFLVSFYNNEISEKSEIFDDQFSVERPDGSNFTLKIRSTKLEDSAMYFCAGGLAGWSYEQYFGPGTRLTVT.

The chain's CDR3 is CASSHGSGTDKGGTQYF. CDR3 bases: TGCGCCAGCAGTCACGGGTCCGGGACAGATAAGGGAGGGACCCAGTACTTC. The rearrangement uses TRBV23-1 and TRBJ2-5, with TRBD1 as a possible D gene (7 bases). TRBV23-1 is flagged as an ORF with uncertain function. V lost 3 bases to trimming and J lost 7 bases, with 24 bases between them. The CDR3 spans 17 residues.